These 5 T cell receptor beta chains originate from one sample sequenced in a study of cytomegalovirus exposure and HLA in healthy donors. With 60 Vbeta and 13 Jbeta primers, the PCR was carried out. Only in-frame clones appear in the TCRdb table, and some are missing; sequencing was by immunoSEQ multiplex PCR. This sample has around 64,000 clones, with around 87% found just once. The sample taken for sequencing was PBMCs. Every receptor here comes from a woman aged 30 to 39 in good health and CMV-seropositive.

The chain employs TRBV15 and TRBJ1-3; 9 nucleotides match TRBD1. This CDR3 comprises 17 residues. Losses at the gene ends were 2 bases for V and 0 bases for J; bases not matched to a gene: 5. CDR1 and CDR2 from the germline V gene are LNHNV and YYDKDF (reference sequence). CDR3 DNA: TGTGCCACCAGCAGACATTTACAGGGGGCCTCTGGAAACACCATATATTTT. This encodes CATSRHLQGASGNTIYF.

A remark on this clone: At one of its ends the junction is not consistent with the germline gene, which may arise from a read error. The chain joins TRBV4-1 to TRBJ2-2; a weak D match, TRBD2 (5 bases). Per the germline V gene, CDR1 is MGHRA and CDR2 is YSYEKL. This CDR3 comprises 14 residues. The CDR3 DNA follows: TGCGCCGGCAGCCAAGTCGGAGGACCCGGGGAGCTGTTTTTT. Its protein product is CAGSQVGGPGELFF.

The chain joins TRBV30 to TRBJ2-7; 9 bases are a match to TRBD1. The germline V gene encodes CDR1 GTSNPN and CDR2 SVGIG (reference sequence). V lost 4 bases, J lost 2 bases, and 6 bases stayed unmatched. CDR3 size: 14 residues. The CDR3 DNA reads TGTGCCTGGACTGGGACAGGGAACCCCTACGAGCAGTACTTC. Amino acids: CAWTGTGNPYEQYF.

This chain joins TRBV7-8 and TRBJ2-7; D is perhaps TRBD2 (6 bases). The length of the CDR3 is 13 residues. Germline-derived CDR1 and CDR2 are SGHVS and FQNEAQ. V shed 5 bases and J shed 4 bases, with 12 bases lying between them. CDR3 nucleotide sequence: TGTGCCAGCAGCCAGGGACTGCCTTACGAGCAGTACTTC. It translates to CASSQGLPYEQYF.

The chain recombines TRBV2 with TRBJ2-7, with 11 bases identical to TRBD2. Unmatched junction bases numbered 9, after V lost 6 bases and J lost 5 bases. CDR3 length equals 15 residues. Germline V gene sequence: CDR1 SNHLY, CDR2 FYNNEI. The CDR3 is CASRILAGDPHEQYF. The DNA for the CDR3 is TGTGCCAGCAGAATACTAGCGGGAGATCCCCACGAGCAGTACTTC. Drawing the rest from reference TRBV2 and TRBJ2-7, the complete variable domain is EPEVTQTPSHQVTQMGQEVILRCVPISNHLYFYWYRQILGQKVEFLVSFYNNEISEKSEIFDDQFSVERPDGSNFTLKIRSTKLEDSAMYFCASRILAGDPHEQYFGPGTRLTVT.